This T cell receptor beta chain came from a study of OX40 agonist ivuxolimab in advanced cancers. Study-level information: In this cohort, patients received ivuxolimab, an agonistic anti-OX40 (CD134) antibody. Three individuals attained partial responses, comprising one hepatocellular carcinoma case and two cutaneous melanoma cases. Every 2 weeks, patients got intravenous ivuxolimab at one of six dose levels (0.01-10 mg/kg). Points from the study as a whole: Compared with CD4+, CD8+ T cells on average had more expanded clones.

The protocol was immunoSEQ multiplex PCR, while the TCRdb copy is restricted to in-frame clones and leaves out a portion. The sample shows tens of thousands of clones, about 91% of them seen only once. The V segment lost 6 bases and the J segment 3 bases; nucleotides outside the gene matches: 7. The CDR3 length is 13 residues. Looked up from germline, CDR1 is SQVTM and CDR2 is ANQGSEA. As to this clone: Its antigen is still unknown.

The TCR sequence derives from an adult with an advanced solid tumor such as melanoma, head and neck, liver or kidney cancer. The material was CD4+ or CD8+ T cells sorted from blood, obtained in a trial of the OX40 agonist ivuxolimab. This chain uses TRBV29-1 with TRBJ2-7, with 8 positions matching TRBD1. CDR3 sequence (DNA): TGCAGCGTAGCCGGACAGGGTCTCTACGAGCAGTACTTC. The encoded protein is CSVAGQGLYEQYF.